This T cell receptor beta chain was documented in a study of cytomegalovirus exposure and HLA in healthy donors. Findings of the study overall: Segments of the TCR beta V type were, in most cases, productive about 87% or about 30% of the time in an earlier analysis. Roughly even sequencing depth across donors was the assumption behind the presence/absence analyses.

Donors were ostensibly healthy at sampling, although undocumented immune exposures were probable. Regarding this clone: Antigen specificity is unknown.

Primers for the PCR totalled 60 Vbeta and 13 Jbeta. Sequencing used immunoSEQ multiplex PCR; TCRdb keeps in-frame clones, though not all of them. The repertoire holds under 200,000 clones, with around four fifths as singletons. The sequence was collected from a man aged 18 to 30 in good health and CMV-seronegative. Sequencing was carried out using PBMCs.

In nucleotides, the CDR3 is TGTGCCAGCAGTTTACTCCCTGGACAGGGTAGCGACGAGCAGTACTTC. Its protein is CASSLLPGQGSDEQYF. V gene TRBV28 combines with J gene TRBJ2-7, with 8 bases lining up with TRBD1. Germline CDR1 MDHEN, CDR2 SYDVKM. The CDR3 has 16 residues. V was pared by 2 bases and J by 5 bases, with 11 bases of the junction left unmatched. The entire variable domain, with the rest obtained from reference TRBV28 and TRBJ2-7, is as follows: DVKVTQSSRYLVKRTGEKVFLECVQDMDHENMFWYRQDPGLGLRLIYFSYDVKMKEKGDIPEGYSVSREKKERFSLILESASTNQTSMYLCASSLLPGQGSDEQYFGPGTRLTVT.